The present T cell receptor beta chain was sequenced within a study of shared clonotypes between healthy human individuals. The wider study: Per donor, three plates held CD4 naive cells, three held CD4 memory, two held CD8 naive and one held CD8 memory. The study, taken as a whole, reports: In this cohort, only blood was sampled, and tissue repertoires likely differ.

From germline, CDR1 is MRHNA and CDR2 SNTAGT. Unmatched junction bases numbered 4, after V lost 4 bases and J lost 2 bases. The CDR3 consists of 16 residues. In the naive CD8 group, cells lacked CD45RO and were positively selected for CCR7, so terminally differentiated effector memory CD45RA+ cells were left out. Generated by immunoSEQ multiplex PCR, the TCRdb table keeps only in-frame clones and is missing some. The sample has over 2,000,000 clones, around 93% seen once. Note on this clone: Antigen unknown.

The chain is built from TRBV6-4 and TRBJ2-1; 11 bases map to TRBD2. What was sequenced was naive CD8+ T cells from PBMCs. This TCR came from a man aged 18 to 30 in good health. Some clones in this sample may be carry-over from other donors' samples. CDR3 in DNA: TGTGCCAGCAGTGCCATTAGCGGGAGGGCCTACAATGAGCAGTTCTTC. This gives the protein CASSAISGRAYNEQFF.